The T cell receptor beta chain described here comes from a study of blood T cell repertoires in COVID-19 (dated by TCRdb to 2020 to 2022). About the investigation overall: Collaborator samples came from the United States, Italy and Spain and covered acute and convalescent phases of COVID-19. The dataset comprised deeply sampled blood TCRbeta repertoires from subjects exposed to, actively infected with, or recovered from COVID-19. The prospective study material was composed of cDNA or gDNA derived from T cells, B-cell-depleted T cells, or PBMCs. Where available, HLA class I and class II types were taken from metadata supplied by the sample provider and were not determined by assay-based typing. Nearly every sample came with metadata listing a de-identified subject ID, COVID-19 status, age in years and sex. The samples were drawn from two sources: the first 160 participants of the ongoing ImmuneRACE study, and 1,254 subjects contributed by 6 global collaborators. The repertoires were released in a freely available public database intended as a resource for research on the immune response to SARS-CoV-2. Here is what the overall study found, with its caveats: The quantity of clinical and demographic metadata differed by source and by participant and was supplied without curation.

Trimming takes 7 bases from V and 7 bases from J, and the germline ends sit 11 bases apart. From its cysteine to its phenylalanine, the CDR3 spans 11 amino acids. The CDR3 DNA has 33 bases and is translated from base 1. The germline V gene gives CDR1 as SQVTM and CDR2 as ANQGSEA. TCRbeta CDR3 regions were amplified from genomic DNA by means of the immunoSEQ Assay, a bias-controlled multiplex PCR. As for the original processing: Within the assay, amplification of reference gene primers was used to estimate how many nucleated cells each sample contained. To quantify the absolute abundance of each unique TCRbeta CDR3 rearrangement, sequence reads were collapsed and filtered. Productive Simpson clonality was computed per sample as the square root of Simpson's diversity index over productive rearrangements. Not all clones reach the TCRdb copy of this immuneACCESS table, which keeps in-frame sequences only. Checked studies attribute under half of the gap to unresolved V genes and leave the rest unexplained. The DNA was the basis for D and trimming; V, J and clone size are from that table. This sample holds some 65,000 clones; 74% were observed only once. 28% of the sample belongs to the ten largest clones.

Collaborating institutions collected whole blood in K2EDTA tubes following their own protocols. Collaborator samples were shipped for TCRbeta analysis as frozen whole blood, isolated PBMCs, or DNA extracted from either sample type. Regarding this clone: Its antigen target is currently unknown. It has no much larger one-base neighbor in the sample; base qualities were not kept.

The TCR was taken from a woman aged 80 or older with acute or convalescent COVID-19. The sequenced sample consisted of peripheral blood. Recombination linked TRBV29-1 to TRBJ2-1, with TRBD1 tentatively as D gene (5 bases match). Here is the DNA: TGCAGCGGCAGGGTGGGTAATGAGCAGTTCTTC. Translation gives CSGRVGNEQFF.